The clone carrying this T cell receptor beta chain was recorded at least ten times. Its antigen is undetermined. Healthy Caucasian donors formed the entire cohort. The data stem from a study of identical twins. General study results and limits: Beta clonotypes that were abundant in cord blood contained fewer insertions, a pattern absent from memory repertoires. Analyses of zero insertions could be partly confounded by invariant MAIT and iNKT cells.

Losses at the gene ends were 5 bases for V and 10 bases for J; bases not matched to a gene: 10. CDR3 length: 15 amino acids. Germline assignment: CDR1 MNHNS and CDR2 SASEGT. Template switching, a step in the protocol, added a universal primer site, and cDNA carried unique molecular identifiers. TCRdb reprocessed the 5' RACE reads with MiXCR, giving one entry per CDR3 protein. The sample lists a few hundred thousand distinct CDR3 sequences, over 9.5% occurring once. Sequenced material: memory T cells sorted from blood. V is TRBV6-1 and J is TRBJ2-1; 11 bases fit TRBD2. This receptor was identified in a man aged 50-59 years in good health. The DNA for the CDR3 is TGTGCCAGCAGTCATTCACTAGCGGGGGTAGCGGAGCAGTTCTTC. It specifies CASSHSLAGVAEQFF.